This T cell receptor beta chain was captured in a study of T-cell memory formation after mild COVID-19. After removal of 5 bases from V and 5 bases from J, the junction contained 10 bases not matched to a gene. CDR1 is MNHEY and CDR2 is SVGAGI in the germline V gene. The CDR3 has 15 amino acids. TCRdb used MiXCR to reprocess the 5' RACE reads, holding one entry per CDR3 protein. The table has about 470,000 distinct CDR3 sequences, 20% to 25% seen once. This clonotype was obtained from an adult woman who had mild COVID-19 (a few samples of this study predate the infection). Cell type and time point are not known. Sequenced input: PBMCs or a T cell subset sorted from them (not recorded which). The chain couples TRBV6-5 to TRBJ1-1; 8 bases agree with TRBD1. CDR3 nucleotide sequence: TGTGCCAGCAGTGGGACCGCAGGGGGCAATACTGAAGCTTTCTTT. It translates to CASSGTAGGNTEAFF.